This TCR beta chain was identified in a study of blood T cell repertoires in COVID-19. Sequenced by immunoSEQ multiplex PCR; TCRdb stores in-frame clones only, minus some. The top ten hold approximately 3.2% of the sample, which has 250,000 or so clones, 82% seen once. This CDR3 comprises 15 residues. The sequence was obtained from a woman younger than 35 with acute or convalescent COVID-19. The chain recombines TRBV21-1 with TRBJ1-2. TRBV21-1 is marked as a pseudogene. The sample consisted of peripheral blood. Here the CDR3 reads CASSKSGSVDYGYTF. CDR3 sequence (DNA): TGTGCCAGCAGCAAATCGGGGAGTGTTGACTATGGCTACACCTTC.